The next 18 T cell receptor beta chains were all read from a single sample in a study of response to subunit inactivated influenza vaccine. TCRdb recomputed calls from the RT-PCR reads with MiXCR, one row per CDR3 protein. The sample lists roughly 570,000 distinct CDR3 sequences, 10% to 15% occurring once. Sequenced here: PBMCs from blood, sampled roughly 47 days after vaccination. These receptors originate from a man aged 50-59 years who received an inactivated influenza vaccine.

The gene calls are TRBV20-1 and TRBJ2-4; D may be TRBD2 (5 bases). V was pared by 5 bases and J by 0 bases, with 20 bases between. The CDR3 runs 17 residues. CDR1 and CDR2 from the germline V gene are DFQATT and SNEGSKA (reference sequence). This CDR3 reads CSAAYSGELIAKNIQYF. The CDR3 coding sequence is TGCAGTGCTGCTTACTCCGGGGAACTGATAGCCAAAAACATTCAGTACTTC.

This clonotype turned up a few times. The chain uses TRBV6-5 and TRBJ2-5, with D tentatively TRBD2 (6 bases). The CDR3 has 14 residues. V lost 1 base and J lost 5, with 11 bases in between. Germline CDR1 MNHEY, CDR2 SVGAGI. The CDR3 nucleotides read TGTGCCAGCAGTTACTGGAGGGGCGGGGAGACCCAGTACTTC. Translation gives CASSYWRGGETQYF.

The gene calls are TRBV11-2 and TRBJ1-6, with D hard to call. Trimming cost V 0 bases and J 2 bases, with 8 bases left between them. This CDR3 contains 16 residues. The germline gives CDR1 SGHAT, CDR2 FQNNGV. The CDR3 region is CASSLEGGAYNSPLHF. DNA of the CDR3: TGTGCCAGCAGCTTAGAAGGAGGCGCCTATAATTCACCCCTCCACTTT.

This clonotype was seen many times. The rearrangement links TRBV12-3 or TRBV12-4 to TRBJ2-2; tentatively, D is TRBD1 (5 bases). V lost 7 bases to trimming and J lost 5 bases, with 11 bases between them. This CDR3 region has 13 residues. The CDR3 sequence: CASMLQGTGELFF. CDR3 nucleotides: TGTGCCAGCATGTTGCAGGGAACCGGGGAGCTGTTTTTT.

V and J are TRBV6-2 or TRBV6-3 and TRBJ2-4; 10 nucleotides line up with TRBD1. The V segment lost 5 bases and the J segment 4 bases; nucleotides outside the gene matches: 14. CDR3 size: 18 residues. The germline V gene encodes CDR1 MNHEY and CDR2 SVGEGT. CDR3 in amino acids: CASSAGTGDNLRKNIQYF. The CDR3 DNA follows: TGTGCCAGCAGTGCCGGGACAGGGGACAATCTAAGGAAAAACATTCAGTACTTC.

There are many counts of this clonotype. The rearrangement links TRBV20-1 to TRBJ2-2; TRBD2 is a possible D gene (5 bases). The V end was cut by 3 bases, the J end by 7 bases, with 12 bases between. The germline gives CDR1 DFQATT, CDR2 SNEGSKA (reference sequence). This CDR3 is built from 13 residues. The CDR3: CSARSLRDGELFF. The CDR3 nucleotides are TGCAGTGCTAGGTCCCTACGGGACGGGGAGCTGTTTTTT.

The chain is built from TRBV20-1 and TRBJ2-3; D is unclear. Germline V CDR1 and CDR2: DFQATT, SNEGSKA (reference sequence). Trimming pared 4 bases from V and 0 bases from J, leaving 11 bases between. CDR3 length equals 14 residues. The CDR3 loop reads CSAKTGISTDTQYF. The CDR3 DNA follows: TGCAGTGCTAAGACGGGTATCAGCACAGATACGCAGTATTTT.

This clonotype was observed a handful of times. CDR3 nucleotides: TGTGCCAGCAGTCCCGGGACAACTAACACTGAAGCTTTCTTT. Protein: CASSPGTTNTEAFF. This chain links TRBV5-6 with TRBJ1-1, with a possible D match to TRBD1 (6 bases). With 5 bases removed from V and 2 bases from J, the gap between germline ends came to 13 bases. CDR3 size: 14 residues. Germline V CDR1 and CDR2: SGHDT, YYEEEE.

This clonotype turned up a few times. V is TRBV6-1 and J is TRBJ2-7; a possible D gene is TRBD1 (6 bases). CDR1 and CDR2 from the germline V gene are MNHNS and SASEGT. Trimming stripped 7 bases from V and 2 bases from J, with 12 bases between. This CDR3 contains 13 residues. CDR3 DNA sequence: TGTGCCAGCAATCCGGACAGAGCCTACGAGCAGTACTTC. This gives the protein CASNPDRAYEQYF.

This chain uses TRBV28 with TRBJ1-5; D is possibly TRBD1 (5 bases). There are 16 residues in the CDR3. V lost 1 base and J lost 7, with 17 bases in between. Germline-derived CDR1 and CDR2 are MDHEN and SYDVKM. The CDR3 bases are TGTGCCAGCAGTTTATCAAGGGCAGGGTTTGGGCAGCCCCAGCATTTT. As protein: CASSLSRAGFGQPQHF.

This rearrangement joins TRBV2 to TRBJ2-7; D call uncertain. CDR3 length: 14 residues. Germline V gene sequence: CDR1 SNHLY, CDR2 FYNNEI. V was cut by 1 base and J by 3 bases, with 10 bases left in between. Written as DNA, the CDR3 is TGTGCCAGCAGTGAAGGAGCAGTTCACTACGAGCAGTACTTC. Translated: CASSEGAVHYEQYF.

This clonotype occurred a few times. This chain joins TRBV21-1 and TRBJ2-4. TRBV21-1 is recorded as a pseudogene. The CDR3 sequence is 11 residues long. Here the CDR3 reads CASPAKMIRYF. The DNA for the CDR3 is TGTGCCAGCCCAGCAAAGATGATACGATACTTC.

This clonotype was observed many times. This sequence joins TRBV20-1 and TRBJ2-5; no definite D call. The germline gives CDR1 DFQATT, CDR2 SNEGSKA (reference sequence). The V and J ends lost 0 bases and 3 bases respectively, with 8 bases between them. The CDR3 consists of 13 residues. In DNA form, the CDR3 reads TGCAGTGCTAGAGATCAACTAAAAGAGACCCAGTACTTC. This encodes CSARDQLKETQYF.

This clonotype has more than one count but fewer than ten. The chain is built from TRBV28 and TRBJ2-2; 11 positions match TRBD2. V shed 10 bases and J 6 bases; nucleotides not matched to a gene: 4. The CDR3 length is 13 residues. The germline V gene encodes CDR1 MDHEN and CDR2 SYDVKM. CDR3 sequence (DNA): TGTGCCACCGGGACTAGCGGACCCGGGGAGCTGTTTTTT. As protein: CATGTSGPGELFF.

The sample holds a few counts of this clonotype. This CDR3 is CATSDLAKHDTYTEAFF. DNA for the CDR3: TGTGCCACCAGTGATCTCGCCAAACACGACACCTACACTGAAGCTTTCTTT. V usage is TRBV24-1 and J usage is TRBJ1-1; D not certain. The CDR3 extends over 17 amino acids. Trimming cost V 3 bases and J 3 bases, with 19 bases left between them. From germline, CDR1 is KGHDR and CDR2 SFDVKD.

This clonotype was counted ten times or more. The chain couples TRBV10-3 to TRBJ2-3, with a tentative D call TRBD2 (6 bases). The ends were cut back, 8 bases at V and 6 bases at J, with 15 bases in the middle. Germline-derived CDR1 and CDR2 are ENHRY and SYGVKD. CDR3 length equals 13 residues. The CDR3: CAIRAGLSDTQYF. CDR3 sequence (DNA): TGTGCCATCCGTGCGGGGCTTTCCGATACGCAGTATTTT.

The V gene is TRBV20-1, the J gene TRBJ2-7; 14 positions match TRBD2. V shed 4 bases and J 6 bases; nucleotides not matched to a gene: 11. Germline values: CDR1 DFQATT, CDR2 SNEGSKA (reference sequence). The CDR3 extends over 16 amino acids. The CDR3 DNA follows: TGCAGTGCTACCGCACTCCTCGGGACTAGCGGGGGCGAGCAGTACTTC. This sequence encodes CSATALLGTSGGEQYF.

There are a few counts of this clonotype. The chain recombines TRBV10-2 with TRBJ2-7; TRBD2 aligns across 10 bases. This CDR3 contains 18 residues. CDR1 and CDR2 (germline): WSHSY, SAAADI. V trimming: 1 base; J trimming: 3 bases; junction bases outside the gene matches: 12. This CDR3 reads CASSEYGLAAGGHYEQYF. As DNA, the CDR3 is TGCGCCAGCAGTGAGTACGGACTAGCGGCAGGAGGGCACTACGAGCAGTACTTC.